The 18 T cell receptor beta chains below all came from one sample that was sequenced in a study of OX40 agonist ivuxolimab in advanced cancers. Here immunoSEQ multiplex PCR was the method, and the copy in TCRdb shows in-frame clones only, minus some. The sample has around 56,000 clones, roughly 83% seen once; the top ten hold about 1%. Specimen: CD4+ or CD8+ T cells sorted from blood, collected in a trial of the OX40 agonist ivuxolimab. These receptors all come from an adult with an advanced solid tumor such as melanoma, head and neck, liver or kidney cancer.

V and J are TRBV21-1 and TRBJ2-7. TRBV21-1 is an annotated pseudogene. The CDR3 spans 14 residues. In DNA, the CDR3 is TGTGCCAGCAGCAAATTCGGCCTCTCGGTCGAGCAGTACTTC. It encodes CASSKFGLSVEQYF.

J is TRBJ2-2 and V is TRBV28, with D perhaps being TRBD1 or TRBD2 (6 bases each). The CDR3 is made up of 19 amino acids. CDR1 and CDR2 (germline): MDHEN, SYDVKM. The V and J ends lost 2 bases and 4 bases respectively, with 23 bases between them. In nucleotides, the CDR3 is TGTGCCAGCAGTTTAATAGGGGGGCCAGGGGCGGATTCCACCGGGGAGCTGTTTTTT. The encoded protein is CASSLIGGPGADSTGELFF. The full variable domain, rest sourced from reference TRBV28 and TRBJ2-2, is DVKVTQSSRYLVKRTGEKVFLECVQDMDHENMFWYRQDPGLGLRLIYFSYDVKMKEKGDIPEGYSVSREKKERFSLILESASTNQTSMYLCASSLIGGPGADSTGELFFGEGSRLTVL.

V is TRBV7-6 and J is TRBJ1-2; the D is unclear. The ends were cut back, 1 base at V and 7 bases at J, with 16 bases in the middle. CDR3 length: 15 amino acids. The germline gives CDR1 SGHVS, CDR2 FNYEAQ. The CDR3 DNA reads as TGTGCCAGCAGCTTAGTCCCCTCCATGGAAAGTGGCTACACCTTC. Translated, it gives CASSLVPSMESGYTF.

This clone was recorded only once. The chain is built from TRBV4-2 and TRBJ2-3, with 7 positions matching TRBD1. V lost 0 bases and J lost 2; bases outside the gene matches: 8. Germline V lookup: CDR1 LGHNA, CDR2 YNFKEQ. This CDR3 is built from 17 residues. The CDR3 sequence is CASSQDPTGTDTDTQYF. CDR3 in DNA: TGTGCCAGCAGCCAAGACCCAACCGGGACAGACACAGATACGCAGTATTTT.

The chain employs TRBV19 and TRBJ2-7; 7 nucleotides match TRBD2. There are 14 residues in the CDR3. Trimming at V came to 6 bases and at J to 2 bases, leaving 7 bases not matched to a gene. Germline CDR1 and CDR2: LNHDA and SQIVND (reference sequence). The CDR3 DNA reads TGTGCCAGTAGCCGCCGGGAGGTACCCTACGAGCAGTACTTC. Its protein is CASSRREVPYEQYF.

The chain recombines TRBV28 with TRBJ2-2; no firm D call. V lost 6 bases, J lost 4 bases, and 9 bases lay in between. The CDR3 has 13 amino acids. Germline assignment: CDR1 MDHEN and CDR2 SYDVKM. The CDR3 nucleotides read TGTGCCAGCAGCTCGCCTGGCACCGGGGAGCTGTTTTTT. It translates to CASSSPGTGELFF.

The chain employs TRBV27 and TRBJ1-4; D gene uncertain. Trimming stripped 1 base from V and 8 bases from J, with 11 bases between. Per germline, CDR1 MNHEY and CDR2 SMNVEV (reference sequence). This CDR3 has 14 residues. CDR3 sequence: CASSLFGQGEKLFF. The CDR3 coding sequence is TGTGCCAGCAGTTTATTTGGCCAAGGAGAAAAACTGTTTTTT.

This chain uses TRBV7-9 with TRBJ2-5; maybe TRBD2 (5 bases). The end of the DNA is better explained by TRBJ2-7, so the J call may be wrong. Germline V gene sequence: CDR1 SEHNR, CDR2 FQNEAQ (reference sequence). This CDR3 comprises 14 residues. As DNA, the CDR3 is TGTGCCAGCAGCTTGGGAGACGGTCTCTCCGAGCAGTACTTC. It is translated as CASSLGDGLSEQYF.

V is TRBV6-1 and J is TRBJ1-1; D is uncertain. V gave up 4 bases and J gave up 4 bases, with 19 bases separating them. Germline V gene data show CDR1 as MNHNS and CDR2 as SASEGT. The CDR3 spans 16 residues. CDR3: CASSALRAVGVTEAFF. In nucleotides, the CDR3 is TGTGCCAGCAGTGCTCTAAGGGCAGTGGGCGTCACTGAAGCTTTCTTT.

The chain uses TRBV5-1 and TRBJ1-2, with no clear D. Germline CDR1 is SGHRS and CDR2 is YFSETQ. Trimming cost V 1 base and J 7 bases, with 11 bases left between them. CDR3 length: 13 residues. CDR3 DNA: TGCGCCAGCAGCTTGAATGGGGAACGTGGCTACACCTTC. This translates into CASSLNGERGYTF.

The gene calls are TRBV5-1 and TRBJ1-2, with 7 bases that match TRBD1. V gave up 4 bases and J gave up 4 bases; unmatched junction bases: 16. This CDR3 spans 17 amino acids. Germline CDR1 reads SGHRS; CDR2 reads YFSETQ. DNA for the CDR3: TGCGCCAGCAGCAATCCTCGGGACAGAAGAAAGTTCTATGGCTACACCTTC. Its translation: CASSNPRDRRKFYGYTF.

The V and J genes are TRBV5-1 and TRBJ2-3, with 10 bases matching TRBD1. The CDR3 extends over 16 amino acids. Germline-derived CDR1 and CDR2 are SGHRS and YFSETQ. V lost 2 bases and J lost 3; bases outside the gene matches: 6. The DNA for the CDR3 is TGCGCCAGCAGCTTCGGGACAGGGGATTTGACAGATACGCAGTATTTT. Residues: CASSFGTGDLTDTQYF.

The V call is TRBV29-1, the J call TRBJ1-1; 7 positions agree with TRBD1. CDR1 and CDR2 (germline): SQVTM, ANQGSEA. Trimming at V came to 4 bases and at J to 4 bases, leaving 9 bases not matched to a gene. CDR3 length: 14 amino acids. This CDR3 reads CSVAVTGRGTEAFF. In DNA, the CDR3 is TGCAGCGTTGCGGTGACAGGGCGGGGCACTGAAGCTTTCTTT.

V gene TRBV6-4 combines with J gene TRBJ1-2; TRBD1 aligns across 9 bases. There are 15 residues in the CDR3. Germline assignment: CDR1 MRHNA and CDR2 SNTAGT. V gave up 6 bases and J gave up 1 base; unmatched junction bases: 6. The DNA for the CDR3 is TGTGCCAGCAGACAGGGGGCGCAGGATAACTATGGCTACACCTTC. This translates into CASRQGAQDNYGYTF.

The V and J genes are TRBV5-1 and TRBJ1-3, with unresolved D. There are 15 residues in the CDR3. V dropped 0 bases and J dropped 1 base, with 8 bases sitting between them. Germline V CDR1 and CDR2: SGHRS, YFSETQ. The CDR3 sequence is CASSLETGSGNTIYF. The CDR3 DNA sequence: TGCGCCAGCAGCTTGGAGACGGGATCTGGAAACACCATATATTTT. Drawing the rest from reference TRBV5-1 and TRBJ1-3, the complete variable domain is KAGVTQTPRYLIKTRGQQVTLSCSPISGHRSVSWYQQTPGQGLQFLFEYFSETQRNKGNFPGRFSGRQFSNSRSEMNVSTLELGDSALYLCASSLETGSGNTIYFGEGSWLTVV.

A few counts support this clone. The chain uses TRBV18 and TRBJ1-2; D remains unclear. The CDR3 covers 17 residues. The V end lost 3 bases, the J end lost 4 bases, and 21 bases lay between the germline ends. Germline V gene data show CDR1 as KGHSH and CDR2 as LQKENI. CDR3 amino acids: CASSPDYGPTSSYGYTF. The CDR3 region has the DNA TGTGCCAGCTCACCTGATTACGGCCCGACTTCCTCCTATGGCTACACCTTC. Drawing the rest from reference TRBV18 and TRBJ1-2, the complete variable domain is NAGVMQNPRHLVRRRGQEARLRCSPMKGHSHVYWYRQLPEEGLKFMVYLQKENIIDESGMPKERFSAEFPKEGPSILRIQQVVRGDSAAYFCASSPDYGPTSSYGYTFGSGTRLTVV.

The V call is TRBV6-5, the J call TRBJ1-2, with 10 nucleotides matching TRBD1. Trimming took 4 bases from V and 8 from J; bases not matched to a gene: 10. This CDR3 contains 15 residues. Germline loops: CDR1 MNHEY, CDR2 SVGAGI. The CDR3 loop reads CASSFWTGGESGYTF. The CDR3 coding sequence is TGTGCCAGCAGTTTCTGGACAGGGGGTGAGAGCGGCTACACCTTC.

The chain is built from TRBV5-4 and TRBJ2-7; either TRBD1 or TRBD2 may supply D (5 bases each). The V gene's germline CDR1 is SGHNT and CDR2 YYREEE (reference sequence). Trimming removed 3 bases from V and 1 base from J, with 14 bases in between. The CDR3 is 15 residues long. The CDR3 loop reads CASSSGSGRSYEQYF. The CDR3 nucleotides are TGTGCCAGCAGCTCCGGGTCGGGGCGTTCCTACGAGCAGTACTTC.